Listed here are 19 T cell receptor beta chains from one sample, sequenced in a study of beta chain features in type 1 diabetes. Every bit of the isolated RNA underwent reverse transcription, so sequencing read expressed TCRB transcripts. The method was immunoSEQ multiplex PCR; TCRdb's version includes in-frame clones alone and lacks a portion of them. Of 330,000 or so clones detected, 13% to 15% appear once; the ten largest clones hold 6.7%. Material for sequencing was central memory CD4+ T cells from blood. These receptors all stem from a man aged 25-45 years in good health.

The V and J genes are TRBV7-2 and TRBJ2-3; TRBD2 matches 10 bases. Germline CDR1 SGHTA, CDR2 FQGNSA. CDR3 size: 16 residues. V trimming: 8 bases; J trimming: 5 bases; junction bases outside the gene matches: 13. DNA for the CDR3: TGTGCCAGCGGATTAGCCAGCGGGGGGGACTTAGATACGCAGTATTTT. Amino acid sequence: CASGLASGGDLDTQYF.

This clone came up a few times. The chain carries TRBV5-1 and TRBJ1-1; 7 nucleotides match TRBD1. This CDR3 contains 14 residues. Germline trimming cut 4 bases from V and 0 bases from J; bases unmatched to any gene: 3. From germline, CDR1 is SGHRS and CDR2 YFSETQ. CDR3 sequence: CASSPGGVNTEAFF. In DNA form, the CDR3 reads TGCGCCAGCAGCCCAGGGGGGGTGAACACTGAAGCTTTCTTT.

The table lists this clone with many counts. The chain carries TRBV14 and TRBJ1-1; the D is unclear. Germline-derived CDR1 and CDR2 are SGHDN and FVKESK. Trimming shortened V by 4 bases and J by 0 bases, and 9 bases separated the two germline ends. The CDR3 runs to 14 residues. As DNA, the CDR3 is TGTGCCAGCAGCCTGAGAGCGATGAACACTGAAGCTTTCTTT. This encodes CASSLRAMNTEAFF.

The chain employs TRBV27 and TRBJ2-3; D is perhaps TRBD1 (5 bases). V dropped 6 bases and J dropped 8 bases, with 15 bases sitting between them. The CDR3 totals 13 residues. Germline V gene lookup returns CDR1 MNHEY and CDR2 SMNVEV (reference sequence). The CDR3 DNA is TGTGCCAGCAGATTCCCCTCCCAGGGTACGCAGTATTTT. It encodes CASRFPSQGTQYF.

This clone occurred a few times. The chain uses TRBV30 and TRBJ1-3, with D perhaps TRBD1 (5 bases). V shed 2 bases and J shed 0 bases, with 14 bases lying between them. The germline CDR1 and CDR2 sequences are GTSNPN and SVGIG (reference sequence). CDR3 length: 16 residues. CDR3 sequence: CAWSQTGGISGNTIYF. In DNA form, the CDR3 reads TGTGCCTGGAGTCAAACCGGGGGTATCTCTGGAAACACCATATATTTT.

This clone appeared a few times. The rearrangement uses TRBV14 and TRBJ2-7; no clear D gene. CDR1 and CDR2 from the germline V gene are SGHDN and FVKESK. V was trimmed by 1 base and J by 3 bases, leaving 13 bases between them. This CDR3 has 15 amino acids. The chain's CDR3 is CASSQGISSLYEQYF. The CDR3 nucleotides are TGTGCCAGCAGCCAAGGAATTAGCTCCCTCTACGAGCAGTACTTC.

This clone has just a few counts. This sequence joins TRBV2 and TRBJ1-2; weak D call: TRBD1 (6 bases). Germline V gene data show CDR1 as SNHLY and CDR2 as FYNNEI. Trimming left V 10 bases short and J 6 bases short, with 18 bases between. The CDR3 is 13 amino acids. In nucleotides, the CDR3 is TGTGCCAACAGATTTGCGGGGGGCGATGGCTACACCTTC. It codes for CANRFAGGDGYTF.

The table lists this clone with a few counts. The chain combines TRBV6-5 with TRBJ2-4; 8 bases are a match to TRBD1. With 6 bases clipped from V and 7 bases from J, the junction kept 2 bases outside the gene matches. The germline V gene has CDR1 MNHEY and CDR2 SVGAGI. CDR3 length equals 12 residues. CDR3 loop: CASSDRGNIQYF. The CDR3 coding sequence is TGTGCCAGCAGCGACAGGGGCAACATTCAGTACTTC.

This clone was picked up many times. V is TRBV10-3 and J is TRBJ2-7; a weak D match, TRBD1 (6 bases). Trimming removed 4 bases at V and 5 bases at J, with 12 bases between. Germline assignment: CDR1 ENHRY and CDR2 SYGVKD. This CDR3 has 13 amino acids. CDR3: CAISGQVGNEQYV. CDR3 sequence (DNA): TGTGCCATCAGTGGACAGGTAGGCAACGAGCAGTACGTC.

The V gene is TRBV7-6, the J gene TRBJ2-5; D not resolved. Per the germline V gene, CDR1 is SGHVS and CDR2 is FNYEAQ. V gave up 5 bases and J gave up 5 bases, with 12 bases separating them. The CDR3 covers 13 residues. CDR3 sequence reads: CASSNGPAETQYF. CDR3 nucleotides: TGTGCCAGCAGCAATGGGCCAGCGGAGACCCAGTACTTC.

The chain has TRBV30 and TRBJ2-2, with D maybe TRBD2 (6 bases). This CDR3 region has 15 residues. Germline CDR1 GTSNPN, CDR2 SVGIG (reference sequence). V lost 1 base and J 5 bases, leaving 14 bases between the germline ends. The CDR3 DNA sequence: TGTGCCTGGAGTGGAGCGGGCGGGTCAACCGGGGAGCTGTTTTTT. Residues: CAWSGAGGSTGELFF.

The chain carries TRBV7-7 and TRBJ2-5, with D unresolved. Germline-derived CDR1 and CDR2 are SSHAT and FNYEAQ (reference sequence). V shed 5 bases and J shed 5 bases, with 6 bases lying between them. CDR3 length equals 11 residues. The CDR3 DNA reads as TGTGCCAGCAGCCCCGGGGAGACCCAGTACTTC. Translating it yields CASSPGETQYF.

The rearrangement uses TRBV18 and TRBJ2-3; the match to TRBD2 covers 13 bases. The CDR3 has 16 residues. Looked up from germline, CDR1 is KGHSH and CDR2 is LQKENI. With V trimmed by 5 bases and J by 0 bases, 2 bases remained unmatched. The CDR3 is CASSSTSGRSTDTQYF. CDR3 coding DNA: TGTGCCAGCTCATCGACTAGCGGGAGGAGCACAGATACGCAGTATTTT.

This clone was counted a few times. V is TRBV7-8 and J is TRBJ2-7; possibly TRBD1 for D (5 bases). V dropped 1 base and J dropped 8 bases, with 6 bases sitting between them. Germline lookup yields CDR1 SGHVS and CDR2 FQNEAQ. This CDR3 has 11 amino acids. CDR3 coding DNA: TGTGCCAGCAGCTTAGAGGGGCAGCAGTACTTC. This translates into CASSLEGQQYF.

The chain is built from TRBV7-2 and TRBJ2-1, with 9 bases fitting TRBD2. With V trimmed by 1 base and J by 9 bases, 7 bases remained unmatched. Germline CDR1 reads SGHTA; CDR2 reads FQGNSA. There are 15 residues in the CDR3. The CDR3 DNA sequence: TGTGCCAGCAGCTTAGGCGGGGGGGCCATGGGTGAGCAGTTCTTC. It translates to CASSLGGGAMGEQFF.

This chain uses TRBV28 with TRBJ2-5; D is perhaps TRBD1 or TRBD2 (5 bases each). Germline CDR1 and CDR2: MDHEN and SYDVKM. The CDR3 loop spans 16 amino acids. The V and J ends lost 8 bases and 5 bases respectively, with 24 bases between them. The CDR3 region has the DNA TGTGCCAGCCAGTGGGGGAGCAGGACCTCCAGGGAGACCCAGTACTTC. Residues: CASQWGSRTSRETQYF.

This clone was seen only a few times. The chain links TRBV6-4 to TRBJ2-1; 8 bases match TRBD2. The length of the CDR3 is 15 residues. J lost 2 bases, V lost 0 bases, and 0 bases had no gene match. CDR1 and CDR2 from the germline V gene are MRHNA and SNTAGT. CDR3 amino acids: CASSDSAGAYNEQFF. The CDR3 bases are TGTGCCAGCAGTGACTCAGCGGGAGCCTACAATGAGCAGTTCTTC.

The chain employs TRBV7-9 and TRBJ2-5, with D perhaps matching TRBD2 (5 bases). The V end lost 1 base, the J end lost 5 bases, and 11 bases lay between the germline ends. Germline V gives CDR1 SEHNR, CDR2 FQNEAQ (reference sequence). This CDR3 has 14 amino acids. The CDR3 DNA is TGTGCCAGCAGCTTAGTGGCGCGCGGGGAGACCCAGTACTTC. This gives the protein CASSLVARGETQYF.

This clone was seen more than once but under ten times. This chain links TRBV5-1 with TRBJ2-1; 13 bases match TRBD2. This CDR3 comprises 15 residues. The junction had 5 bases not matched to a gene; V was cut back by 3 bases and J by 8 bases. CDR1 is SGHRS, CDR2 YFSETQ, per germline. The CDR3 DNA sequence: TGCGCCAGCAGCTCCGGACTAGCGGGAGCTCATGAGCAGTTCTTC. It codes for CASSSGLAGAHEQFF.